Listed below are T cell receptor beta chains from one sample, sequenced in a study of CD8 T cells in ankylosing spondylitis. TCRdb re-called the 5' RACE reads through MiXCR, storing one row per CDR3 protein. The table records around 890,000 distinct CDR3 sequences, about 12% of them present only once. The source material was blood, either unsorted or a sorted T cell fraction (not recorded which). These receptors came from a male donor with ankylosing spondylitis. Each CDR3 is given with its conserved first and last residue. A D gene is named only where the DNA matches it firmly. The size entry is marked missing in some rows and otherwise reads once, few, many or a size class.

v_gene: TRBV20-1
abundance: few
d_gene: NA
j_gene: TRBJ2-1
CDR3aa: CSARVPPGHSNEQFF
CDR3nt: TGCAGTGCTAGAGTACCACCGGGACATTCCAATGAGCAGTTCTTC

v_gene: TRBV27
abundance: NA
d_gene: TRBD2
j_gene: TRBJ2-7
CDR3aa: CASSGTSGKVNYEQYF
CDR3nt: TGTGCCAGCAGTGGGACTAGCGGGAAGGTTAACTACGAGCAGTACTTC

v_gene: TRBV29-1
abundance: NA
d_gene: TRBD1
j_gene: TRBJ2-5
CDR3aa: CSVEDQWDRAEYF
CDR3nt: TGCAGCGTTGAAGATCAATGGGACAGGGCCGAGTACTTC

v_gene: TRBV9
abundance: many
d_gene: NA
j_gene: TRBJ2-1
CDR3aa: CASSAQGAYNEQFF
CDR3nt: TGTGCCAGCAGCGCGCAGGGAGCCTACAATGAGCAGTTCTTC

v_gene: TRBV2
abundance: NA
d_gene: TRBD2
j_gene: TRBJ2-3
CDR3aa: CASSVMTSGTGDTQYF
CDR3nt: TGTGCCAGCAGTGTTATGACTAGCGGGACTGGAGATACGCAGTATTTT

v_gene: TRBV5-1
abundance: NA
d_gene: NA
j_gene: TRBJ1-4
CDR3aa: CASSLNGPPTNEKLFF
CDR3nt: TGCGCCAGCAGCTTGAATGGTCCACCAACTAATGAAAAACTGTTTTTT

v_gene: TRBV6-5
abundance: few
d_gene: NA
j_gene: TRBJ2-3
CDR3aa: CASSYTPFSDTQYF
CDR3nt: TGTGCCAGCAGTTACACCCCCTTCTCAGATACGCAGTATTTT

v_gene: TRBV20-1
abundance: few
d_gene: NA
j_gene: TRBJ2-2
CDR3aa: CSARGRNTGELFF
CDR3nt: TGCAGTGCTAGAGGGCGGAACACCGGGGAGCTGTTTTTT

v_gene: TRBV20-1
abundance: few
d_gene: NA
j_gene: TRBJ2-6
CDR3aa: CSARYGANVLTF
CDR3nt: TGCAGTGCTAGATATGGGGCCAACGTCCTGACTTTC

v_gene: TRBV6-5
abundance: few
d_gene: NA
j_gene: TRBJ2-1
CDR3aa: CASSSGWNEQFF
CDR3nt: TGTGCCAGCAGTTCAGGGTGGAATGAGCAGTTCTTC

v_gene: TRBV20-1
abundance: NA
d_gene: TRBD2
j_gene: TRBJ2-7
CDR3aa: CSARRLAGTDDEQYF
CDR3nt: TGCAGTGCTAGGAGGCTAGCGGGAACCGACGACGAGCAGTACTTC

v_gene: TRBV4-2
abundance: NA
d_gene: TRBD2
j_gene: TRBJ2-1
CDR3aa: CASSQSRASGGLSYNEQFF
CDR3nt: TGTGCCAGCAGCCAATCGCGGGCTAGCGGGGGGCTCTCCTACAATGAGCAGTTCTTC

v_gene: TRBV7-2
abundance: NA
d_gene: NA
j_gene: TRBJ2-3
CDR3aa: CASSSLDWTDTQYF
CDR3nt: TGTGCCAGCAGCTCTCTAGACTGGACAGATACGCAGTATTTT

v_gene: TRBV15
abundance: NA
d_gene: NA
j_gene: TRBJ2-3
CDR3aa: CATSRDSGVRTDTQYF
CDR3nt: TGTGCCACCAGCAGAGATTCGGGGGTCAGAACAGATACGCAGTATTTT

v_gene: TRBV6-5
abundance: NA
d_gene: TRBD2
j_gene: TRBJ2-5
CDR3aa: CASSYGAGGGETQYF
CDR3nt: TGTGCCAGCAGTTATGGAGCGGGAGGGGGGGAGACCCAGTACTTC

v_gene: TRBV4-2
abundance: few
d_gene: TRBD1
j_gene: TRBJ2-2
CDR3aa: CASSQVDRGPNTGELFF
CDR3nt: TGTGCCAGCAGCCAAGTTGACAGGGGGCCCAACACCGGGGAGCTGTTTTTT

v_gene: TRBV18
abundance: few
d_gene: NA
j_gene: TRBJ2-5
CDR3aa: CASSPSADWQETQYF
CDR3nt: TGTGCCAGCTCACCCTCCGCTGACTGGCAAGAGACCCAGTACTTC

v_gene: TRBV20-1
abundance: NA
d_gene: NA
j_gene: TRBJ1-6
CDR3aa: CSAQRGVNSPLHF
CDR3nt: TGCAGTGCTCAGAGGGGGGTTAATTCACCCCTCCACTTT

v_gene: TRBV10-3
abundance: NA
d_gene: NA
j_gene: TRBJ2-7
CDR3aa: CAISVQGAYEQYF
CDR3nt: TGTGCCATCAGCGTACAGGGAGCCTACGAGCAGTACTTC

v_gene: TRBV20-1
abundance: NA
d_gene: TRBD2
j_gene: TRBJ2-3
CDR3aa: CSARVGTSASTDTQYF
CDR3nt: TGCAGTGCTAGAGTGGGGACTAGCGCTAGCACAGATACGCAGTATTTT

v_gene: TRBV7-9
abundance: NA
d_gene: TRBD1
j_gene: TRBJ2-5
CDR3aa: CASSLATGGDRHF
CDR3nt: TGTGCCAGCAGCTTAGCGACAGGGGGCGACAGGCACTTC

v_gene: TRBV7-3
abundance: NA
d_gene: TRBD1
j_gene: TRBJ2-1
CDR3aa: CASSLLTGANEQFF
CDR3nt: TGTGCCAGCAGCTTATTGACAGGGGCCAATGAGCAGTTCTTC

v_gene: TRBV5-1
abundance: few
d_gene: NA
j_gene: TRBJ1-1
CDR3aa: CASSLYGDGTEAFF
CDR3nt: TGCGCCAGCAGCTTGTACGGGGATGGGACTGAAGCTTTCTTT

v_gene: TRBV4-3
abundance: few
d_gene: TRBD2
j_gene: TRBJ2-5
CDR3aa: CASSQDRGGGAGETQYF
CDR3nt: TGCGCCAGCAGCCAAGATCGGGGCGGGGGGGCAGGAGAGACCCAGTACTTC

v_gene: TRBV20-1
abundance: few
d_gene: NA
j_gene: TRBJ1-1
CDR3aa: CSASYQGAFF
CDR3nt: TGCAGTGCTAGCTACCAGGGTGCTTTCTTT

v_gene: TRBV24-1
abundance: few
d_gene: NA
j_gene: TRBJ2-1
CDR3aa: CATTQTGTTYNEQFF
CDR3nt: TGTGCCACCACTCAGACCGGGACCACCTACAATGAGCAGTTCTTC

v_gene: TRBV28
abundance: NA
d_gene: NA
j_gene: TRBJ2-7
CDR3aa: CASSTGIEQYF
CDR3nt: TGTGCCAGCAGTACAGGGATCGAGCAGTACTTC

v_gene: TRBV6-2/TRBV6-3
abundance: few
d_gene: NA
j_gene: TRBJ2-1
CDR3aa: CASSPYRTYNEQFF
CDR3nt: TGTGCCAGCAGCCCATATCGAACCTACAATGAGCAGTTCTTC

v_gene: TRBV5-6
abundance: few
d_gene: TRBD2
j_gene: TRBJ2-7
CDR3aa: CASSPRGGGIISEQYF
CDR3nt: TGTGCCAGCAGCCCCCGTGGCGGGGGGATCATCAGCGAGCAGTACTTC